The T cell receptor (beta chain) under discussion was sequenced for a study of blood T cell repertoires in COVID-19. Study-wide context: The origin of the acute and convalescent COVID-19 samples was the United States, Italy and Spain. Sources were T cells, B-cell-depleted T cells, or PBMCs; the material itself was cDNA or gDNA.

The CDR3 sequence is 13 residues long. V lost 5 bases and J lost 0; bases outside the gene matches: 1. Germline assignment: CDR1 SGDLS and CDR2 YYNGEE. Original data processing: Amplifying reference gene primers gave estimates of nucleated cell counts. The assay was immunoSEQ multiplex PCR, and TCRdb's table has in-frame clones only and misses some. V, J and clone size are taken as reported in that table, and D and trimming were inferred from the DNA itself. The sample includes about 77,000 clones, 80% of them seen just once. The origin of this receptor is a woman in her sixties or seventies with acute or convalescent COVID-19. Sequences were obtained from peripheral blood. This chain uses TRBV9 with TRBJ1-2; 7 bases are a match to TRBD1. The CDR3 loop is CASRGQPNYGYTF. CDR3 nucleotide sequence: TGTGCCAGCAGGGGACAGCCTAACTATGGCTACACCTTC.